This TCR beta chain was identified in a study of T cell repertoires in cytomegalovirus infection. In the study overall: CMV infection plus the matching HLA type was flagged by public TCR beta signatures. Study-wide points: Summed public TCR beta family frequency identified CMV carriers bearing the relevant HLA. HLA-C-restricted, CMV-specific TCR beta clonotypes were dominant ex vivo.

Of note for this clonotype: Its specificity is unknown.

TCRdb re-called the reads through MiXCR, storing one row per CDR3 protein. The table records hundreds of thousands of distinct CDR3 sequences, approximately 40% of them present only once. Losses at the gene ends were 4 bases for V and 5 bases for J; bases not matched to a gene: 4. The germline V gene has CDR1 SGHTA and CDR2 FQGNSA. The CDR3 totals 16 residues. The genes are TRBV7-2 and TRBJ2-5; 16 nucleotides agree with TRBD2. Input material: PBMCs. The TCR originated in a human donor in good health (CMV status not recorded). Some clones in this sample may be carry-over from other donors' samples. CDR3 sequence (DNA): TGTGCCAGCAGCTGGGGACTAGCGGGGGGGTTTGAGACCCAGTACTTC. Its protein product is CASSWGLAGGFETQYF.